This T cell receptor beta chain was sequenced for a study of shared clonotypes between healthy human individuals. Study summary: Researchers drew samples from two women and a few men aged 18 to 49.

Per germline, CDR1 MNHNS and CDR2 SASEGT. This CDR3 is 16 amino acids long. The V end was cut by 0 bases, the J end by 4 bases, with 15 bases between. Deep level was the assay's run setting. Method: immunoSEQ multiplex PCR; TCRdb's copy keeps in-frame clones and lacks some. The sample records under 1,100,000 clones, 60% to 80% being singletons. The chain combines TRBV6-1 with TRBJ2-5; D uncertain. The sequencing input was memory CD4+ T cells sorted from blood. Specified subset: CD45RA-negative fraction. The TCR sequence derives from a man aged 18 to 30 in good health. The CDR3 loop is CASSEAGQPLLETQYF. The CDR3 DNA is TGTGCCAGCAGTGAAGCGGGCCAGCCGTTACTAGAGACCCAGTACTTC.